This TCR beta chain was sequenced for a study of CD8+CD57+ T cells in acquired aplastic anemia. Turning to the study itself: Sorted cells (CD4+ and CD8+) yielded DNA amounts that averaged approximately 3 ug.

Genomic DNA acted as the template from which TCR beta VDJ combination and CDR3 sequence profiling were carried out. TCRdb re-called the reads through MiXCR, storing one row per CDR3 protein. The repertoire includes hundreds of thousands of distinct CDR3 sequences, roughly 53% of them detected once, and approximately 1.2% sits in the top ten. Patients selected for sequencing had displayed CD8+CD57+ cell expansion by flow cytometry. The source is a human donor with aplastic anemia. The material sequenced was sorted CD4+, CD8+, or CD8+CD57+ T cells (not recorded which) from PBMCs.

The CDR3 is CASSPPRPNSPLHF. The DNA for the CDR3 is TGTGCCAGCAGCCCGCCCAGACCTAATTCACCCCTCCACTTT. J is TRBJ1-6 and V is TRBV7-2; D gene unclear. There are 14 residues in the CDR3. Trimming shortened V by 5 bases and J by 6 bases, and 11 bases separated the two germline ends. Germline CDR1 is SGHTA and CDR2 is FQGNSA.